Presented here are 27 T cell receptor beta chains from one specimen sequenced in a study of OX40 agonist ivuxolimab in advanced cancers. The repertoire was sequenced with immunoSEQ multiplex PCR; TCRdb's copy has only in-frame clones and lacks some. The table records 65,000 to 85,000 clones, over 70% of them present only once. The sequenced sample was CD4+ or CD8+ T cells sorted from blood, obtained in a trial of the OX40 agonist ivuxolimab. The receptors here all came from an adult with an advanced solid tumor such as melanoma, head and neck, liver or kidney cancer.

The chain carries TRBV7-2 and TRBJ1-2; 7 bases align to TRBD1. CDR1 is SGHTA, CDR2 FQGNSA, per germline. The CDR3 is 12 residues long. Trimming at V came to 3 bases and at J to 5 bases, leaving 0 bases not matched to a gene. CDR3 coding DNA: TGTGCCAGCAGCTTGGGACAGTATGGCTACACCTTC. Protein sequence: CASSLGQYGYTF.

The chain uses TRBV19 and TRBJ2-5; unclear D gene. The CDR3 is 15 amino acids. Per germline, CDR1 LNHDA and CDR2 SQIVND (reference sequence). Trimming removed 3 bases from V and 5 bases from J, with 16 bases in between. CDR3 residues: CASSMAETRLETQYF. The CDR3 DNA sequence: TGTGCCAGTAGTATGGCCGAGACCAGGTTGGAGACCCAGTACTTC.

The chain links TRBV27 to TRBJ2-7; no definite D call. V was clipped by 6 bases and J by 7 bases, with 10 bases between them. This CDR3 comprises 11 residues. In germline, CDR1 is MNHEY, CDR2 SMNVEV (reference sequence). This chain's CDR3 is CASSPVREQYF. CDR3 DNA: TGTGCCAGCAGCCCCGTACGGGAGCAGTACTTC.

The chain has TRBV4-2 and TRBJ1-2, with D possibly TRBD1 on 5 matching bases. Trimming took 2 bases from V and 0 from J, leaving 10 bases between them. CDR1 and CDR2 from the germline V gene are LGHNA and YNFKEQ. This CDR3 is 15 amino acids long. This CDR3 reads CASSQTGTSNYGYTF. DNA of the CDR3: TGTGCCAGCAGCCAAACCGGGACCTCTAACTATGGCTACACCTTC.

Remarks on this clone: The same CDR3 arises from other DNA sequences in this sample as well. The gene calls are TRBV6-5 and TRBJ1-2, with TRBD1 matching over 7 bases. The CDR3 has 14 residues. Germline V gives CDR1 MNHEY, CDR2 SVGAGI. V lost 3 bases and J lost 3; bases outside the gene matches: 4. The CDR3 DNA sequence: TGTGCCAGCAGTTATGGCAGGGGGTACTATGGCTACACCTTC. It translates to CASSYGRGYYGYTF.

This clone was picked up one time. The chain employs TRBV30 and TRBJ1-1; D is possibly TRBD1 (5 bases). Germline V CDR1 and CDR2: GTSNPN, SVGIG (reference sequence). The length of the CDR3 is 13 residues. V lost 3 bases, J lost 2 bases, and 10 bases lay in between. The CDR3 sequence is CAWSGQSNTEAFF. Here the CDR3 DNA reads TGTGCCTGGAGCGGACAAAGCAACACTGAAGCTTTCTTT.

The rearrangement uses TRBV30 and TRBJ2-7; D gene ambiguous. Per germline, CDR1 GTSNPN and CDR2 SVGIG (reference sequence). V was shortened by 4 bases and J by 2 bases, with 15 bases between the two germline ends. The CDR3 loop spans 14 amino acids. CDR3 sequence: CAWKAAKIPYEQYF. The DNA of the CDR3 is TGTGCCTGGAAGGCAGCGAAAATCCCCTACGAGCAGTACTTC.

This clone has more than one count but fewer than ten. The CDR3 sequence is CASSLEPGQETQYF. The CDR3 DNA reads TGTGCCAGCAGCTTGGAACCAGGGCAAGAGACCCAGTACTTC. The chain joins TRBV5-6 to TRBJ2-5; maybe TRBD1 (5 bases). V lost 0 bases and J lost 2, with 8 bases in between. The CDR3 contains 14 residues. CDR1 and CDR2 (germline): SGHDT, YYEEEE.

The V and J genes are TRBV9 and TRBJ2-3; a possible D gene is TRBD1 (6 bases). Trimming took 0 bases from V and 0 from J, leaving 8 bases between them. Per the germline V gene, CDR1 is SGDLS and CDR2 is YYNGEE. This CDR3 has 15 residues. Written as DNA, the CDR3 is TGTGCCAGCAGCGTAGCAGGGGAGAGCACAGATACGCAGTATTTT. Translating gives CASSVAGESTDTQYF.

The gene calls are TRBV10-3 and TRBJ2-5; 14 positions match TRBD2. CDR3 length equals 16 residues. Germline V gene sequence: CDR1 ENHRY, CDR2 SYGVKD. V lost 1 base to trimming and J lost 13 bases; unmatched junction nucleotides: 11. This chain's CDR3 is CAISEFPGLAGGPRYF. CDR3 coding DNA: TGTGCCATCAGTGAGTTCCCCGGACTAGCGGGGGGCCCAAGGTACTTC.

This clone appeared a few times. The chain carries TRBV7-3 and TRBJ2-1; possible D gene TRBD1, 5 bases. V gave up 0 bases and J gave up 6 bases, with 15 bases separating them. The CDR3 runs to 16 residues. CDR1 and CDR2 from the germline V gene are SGHTA and FQGTGA. For the CDR3, the DNA is TGTGCCAGCAGCTTAACGTTCTTAGGACACACCAATGAGCAGTTCTTC. Amino acids: CASSLTFLGHTNEQFF.

The chain employs TRBV18 and TRBJ1-3, with D uncertain. V was trimmed by 3 bases and J by 4 bases, leaving 10 bases between them. There are 14 residues in the CDR3. Germline V gene data show CDR1 as KGHSH and CDR2 as LQKENI. The CDR3 coding sequence is TGTGCCAGCTCACCGTCTTTAGTAGGAAACACCATATATTTT. It specifies CASSPSLVGNTIYF.

The chain combines TRBV11-2 with TRBJ2-7; D unresolved. Germline CDR1 reads SGHAT; CDR2 reads FQNNGV. The V and J ends lost 5 bases and 3 bases respectively, with 8 bases between them. The CDR3 spans 12 residues. In DNA form, the CDR3 reads TGTGCCAGCAGCCTAATAAACTACGAGCAGTACTTC. This sequence encodes CASSLINYEQYF.

Regarding this clone: One junction end disagrees with the germline gene, perhaps due to a read error. The gene calls are TRBV7-9 and TRBJ2-2; D possibly corresponds to TRBD1 (5 bases). The CDR3 is 17 residues long. Per germline, CDR1 SEHNR and CDR2 FQNEAQ (reference sequence). Here the CDR3 DNA reads TGTACCAGCAGCTCAGCGTACGGGCAGGGGAACACCGGGGAGCTGTTTTTT. Protein product: CTSSSAYGQGNTGELFF.

This chain links TRBV5-1 with TRBJ1-1; perhaps TRBD1 as D (6 bases). Germline V CDR1 and CDR2: SGHRS, YFSETQ. The V and J ends lost 1 base and 2 bases respectively, with 12 bases between them. The CDR3 consists of 15 residues. CDR3 nucleotides: TGCGCCAGCAGCTTGTGGGGGCCCCCCAACACTGAAGCTTTCTTT. Translating it yields CASSLWGPPNTEAFF.

V and J are TRBV28 and TRBJ1-5; 8 bases map to TRBD1. The V segment lost 5 bases and the J segment 2 bases; nucleotides outside the gene matches: 17. The CDR3 covers 19 residues. Germline V gene lookup returns CDR1 MDHEN and CDR2 SYDVKM. The CDR3 nucleotides read TGTGCCAGCAGTCCACCCTATTATGCAGGGGGCTCAGGCAATCAGCCCCAGCATTTT. Translated: CASSPPYYAGGSGNQPQHF.

This clone was seen repeatedly, ten times or more. The V gene is TRBV11-2, the J gene TRBJ1-2, with a possible D match to TRBD1 (6 bases). Deletions cut 3 bases from V and 8 bases from J, with 13 bases between. This CDR3 has 13 amino acids. Germline-derived CDR1 and CDR2 are SGHAT and FQNNGV. CDR3 sequence reads: CASSLGGPGGYTF. DNA of the CDR3: TGTGCCAGCAGCTTGGGGGGCCCTGGGGGCTACACCTTC.

The chain uses TRBV11-3 and TRBJ2-1, with 9 nucleotides matching TRBD1. From germline, CDR1 is SGHNT and CDR2 YENEEA. The V and J ends lost 5 bases and 7 bases, in that order; junction bases with no gene match: 12. This CDR3 comprises 16 residues. The CDR3 here is CASSPRQGDTRNEQFF. The CDR3 DNA is TGTGCCAGCAGCCCACGACAGGGGGATACACGAAATGAGCAGTTCTTC.

The chain is built from TRBV5-1 and TRBJ2-1; 8 positions match TRBD1. The CDR3 totals 16 residues. V trimming: 1 base; J trimming: 2 bases; junction bases outside the gene matches: 5. Germline assignment: CDR1 SGHRS and CDR2 YFSETQ. Here the CDR3 DNA reads TGCGCCAGCAGCTTGTTTCAGGGGGCCGCCTACAATGAGCAGTTCTTC. As protein: CASSLFQGAAYNEQFF.

The gene calls are TRBV19 and TRBJ1-1, with TRBD1 matching over 7 bases. The V gene's germline CDR1 is LNHDA and CDR2 SQIVND (reference sequence). J gave up 6 bases and V 3 bases, and 7 bases lay outside the gene matches. This CDR3 is 14 amino acids long. CDR3 amino acids: CASSIWDSNSEAFF. CDR3 DNA sequence: TGTGCCAGTAGTATCTGGGACAGTAACTCTGAAGCTTTCTTT.

The gene calls are TRBV7-3 and TRBJ2-1; D call uncertain. In germline, CDR1 is SGHTA, CDR2 FQGTGA. V was trimmed by 5 bases and J by 9 bases, leaving 14 bases between them. The CDR3 is made up of 13 amino acids. The chain's CDR3 is CASSPRGDTEQFF. CDR3 nucleotides: TGTGCCAGCAGCCCCCGAGGAGATACTGAGCAGTTCTTC.

This rearrangement joins TRBV7-9 to TRBJ2-3; TRBD1 matches 8 bases. V was clipped by 5 bases and J by 0 bases; unmatched bases: 4. This CDR3 region has 15 residues. Germline V gives CDR1 SEHNR, CDR2 FQNEAQ (reference sequence). In DNA, the CDR3 is TGTGCCAGCAGCCAGGGGGCCTTTAGCACAGATACGCAGTATTTT. Its protein product is CASSQGAFSTDTQYF.

CDR3 residues: CASSWGQTTGELFF. CDR3 nucleotide sequence: TGTGCCAGCAGTTGGGGACAGACCACCGGGGAGCTGTTTTTT. The chain links TRBV6-1 to TRBJ2-2, with TRBD1 identical over 7 bases. Germline V gene sequence: CDR1 MNHNS, CDR2 SASEGT. There are 14 residues in the CDR3. J gave up 4 bases and V 5 bases, and 4 bases lay outside the gene matches.

The V call is TRBV2, the J call TRBJ2-2, with 10 positions matching TRBD2. The ends lost 6 bases at V and 5 bases at J; junction bases unmatched: 6. CDR1 is SNHLY, CDR2 FYNNEI, per germline. The CDR3 sequence is 15 residues long. CDR3 residues: CASRPTSGVTGELFF. CDR3 coding DNA: TGTGCCAGCAGGCCTACTAGCGGGGTTACCGGGGAGCTGTTTTTT. Full variable domain (rest looked up from reference TRBV2 and TRBJ2-2): EPEVTQTPSHQVTQMGQEVILRCVPISNHLYFYWYRQILGQKVEFLVSFYNNEISEKSEIFDDQFSVERPDGSNFTLKIRSTKLEDSAMYFCASRPTSGVTGELFFGEGSRLTVL.

This sequence joins TRBV15 and TRBJ2-7; 7 bases line up with TRBD1. This CDR3 has 16 residues. Germline V gene data show CDR1 as LNHNV and CDR2 as YYDKDF (reference sequence). J gave up 4 bases and V 0 bases, and 9 bases lay outside the gene matches. The CDR3 region has the DNA TGTGCCACCAGCAGAGATCTCCCTGACAGGGAGTACGAGCAGTACTTC. Its protein product is CATSRDLPDREYEQYF.

The chain couples TRBV28 to TRBJ2-1; possible D gene TRBD1, 8 bases. The CDR3 is 17 residues long. Trimming left V 5 bases short and J 1 base short, with 18 bases between. Germline V gene data show CDR1 as MDHEN and CDR2 as SYDVKM. CDR3 protein: CASSTGGGRSSYNEQFF. Written as DNA, the CDR3 is TGTGCCAGCAGTACAGGGGGGGGACGGAGTTCCTACAATGAGCAGTTCTTC.

This clone was seen just once. The junction and the germline gene differ at one end; a read error may be behind it. This chain joins TRBV7-7 and TRBJ2-2, with 8 bases that match TRBD2. Germline V gene sequence: CDR1 SSHAT, CDR2 FNYEAQ (reference sequence). The length of the CDR3 is 15 residues. The DNA for the CDR3 is TGTGCTAGCAGCTTAGTCTCGGGGGGGACCGGGGAGCTGTTTTTT. It specifies CASSLVSGGTGELFF. Full variable domain (outside the CDR3, taken from reference TRBV7-7 and TRBJ2-2): GAGVSQSPRYKVTKRGQDVTLRCDPISSHATLYWYQQALGQGPEFLTYFNYEAQPDKSGLPSDRFSAERPEGSISTLTIQRTEQRDSAMYRCASSLVSGGTGELFFGEGSRLTVL.